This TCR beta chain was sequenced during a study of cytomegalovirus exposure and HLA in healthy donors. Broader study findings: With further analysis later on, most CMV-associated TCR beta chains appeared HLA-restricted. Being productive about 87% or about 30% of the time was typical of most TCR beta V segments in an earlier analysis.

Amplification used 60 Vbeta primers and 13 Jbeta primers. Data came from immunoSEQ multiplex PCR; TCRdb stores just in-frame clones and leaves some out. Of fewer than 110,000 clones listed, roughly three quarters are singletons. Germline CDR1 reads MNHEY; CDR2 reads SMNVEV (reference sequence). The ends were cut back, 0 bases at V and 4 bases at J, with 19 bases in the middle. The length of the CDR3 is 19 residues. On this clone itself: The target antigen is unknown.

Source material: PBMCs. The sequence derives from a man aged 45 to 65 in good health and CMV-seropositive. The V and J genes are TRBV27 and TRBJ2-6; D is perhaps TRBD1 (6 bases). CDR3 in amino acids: CASSLSPGQRMWGANVLTF. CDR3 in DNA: TGTGCCAGCAGTTTATCCCCCGGACAGCGGATGTGGGGGGCCAACGTCCTGACTTTC. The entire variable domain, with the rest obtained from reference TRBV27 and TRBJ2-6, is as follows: EAQVTQNPRYLITVTGKKLTVTCSQNMNHEYMSWYRQDPGLGLRQIYYSMNVEVTDKGDVPEGYKVSRKEKRNFPLILESPSPNQTSLYFCASSLSPGQRMWGANVLTFGAGSRLTVL.